This T cell receptor beta chain was documented in a study of T-cell reconstitution after alpha-beta-depleted transplantation in children. Unique molecular identifiers tagged the TCRbeta library. MiXCR, run by TCRdb on the PCR reads, gives a single entry per CDR3 protein. There are about 230,000 distinct CDR3 sequences in the sample; around 9.7% occur only once, and over 4.5% lies in the top ten. The V and J ends lost 1 base and 6 bases, in that order; junction bases with no gene match: 5. This CDR3 is built from 15 residues. The germline V gene encodes CDR1 SGHVS and CDR2 FNYEAQ. This clonotype was found many times.

The sequence was obtained from a human donor who donated a stem cell graft to a child with SCID. The sample was PBMCs from the stem cell graft donor, taken from the stem cell graft. The chain employs TRBV7-6 and TRBJ1-4; 7 nucleotides line up with TRBD1. CDR3 loop: CASSLGTGSDEKLFF. As DNA, the CDR3 is TGTGCCAGCAGCTTAGGGACAGGTTCGGATGAAAAACTGTTTTTT.